Shown below are 25 T cell receptor beta chains from a single sample sequenced in a study of PD-L1 blockade in urothelial cancer. Repertoires were generated with immunoSEQ multiplex PCR, while TCRdb's copy carries only in-frame clones and drops some. This repertoire shows about 80,000 clones, 87% found once; its top ten account for roughly 5.7%. The sequencing used PBMCs, collected around atezolizumab (anti-PD-L1) treatment. All receptors come from a woman in her 70s with urothelial cancer.

The rearrangement joins TRBV19 to TRBJ2-1; TRBD2 might be the D (6 bases). Deletions cut 9 bases from V and 0 bases from J, with 27 bases between. Germline CDR1 LNHDA, CDR2 SQIVND (reference sequence). The CDR3 has 19 amino acids. The CDR3 bases are TGTGCCAGCTACCCCCGGCATCTTTCGGGACTTTCCTCCTACAATGAGCAGTTCTTC. This codes for CASYPRHLSGLSSYNEQFF.

The genes are TRBV28 and TRBJ1-2; maybe TRBD1 (5 bases). Trimming removed 6 bases at V and 7 bases at J, with 9 bases between. The CDR3 has 11 amino acids. In germline, CDR1 is MDHEN, CDR2 SYDVKM. CDR3 DNA sequence: TGTGCCAGCAGAAGGGGTCGTGGCTACACCTTC. Translation: CASRRGRGYTF.

The chain combines TRBV28 with TRBJ2-7; a possible D gene is TRBD1 (5 bases). V was cut by 8 bases and J by 3 bases, with 17 bases left in between. The V gene's germline CDR1 is MDHEN and CDR2 SYDVKM. This CDR3 region has 14 residues. CDR3: CASYPSGHIYEQYF. The CDR3 bases are TGTGCCAGCTATCCCTCCGGACACATCTACGAGCAGTACTTC.

This clone was picked up a small number of times. This chain connects TRBV7-2 to TRBJ2-3, with TRBD1 matching 7 bases. Germline CDR1 SGHTA, CDR2 FQGNSA. V was pared by 5 bases and J by 0 bases, with 5 bases of the junction left unmatched. This CDR3 has 15 residues. For the CDR3, the DNA is TGTGCCAGCAGCCTACAGGGGATTAGCACAGATACGCAGTATTTT. This codes for CASSLQGISTDTQYF.

The CDR3 DNA sequence: TGTGCCAGCAGCTTAACGTCGGGGGGGAGAGGGGAGACAGATACGCAGTATTTT. Its protein is CASSLTSGGRGETDTQYF. The gene calls are TRBV7-3 and TRBJ2-3, with 8 bases lining up with TRBD2. Germline CDR1 and CDR2: SGHTA and FQGTGA. The CDR3 runs 18 residues. After removal of 0 bases from V and 3 bases from J, the junction contained 11 bases not matched to a gene.

The rearrangement uses TRBV7-8 and TRBJ1-1; D gene uncertain. CDR1 is SGHVS and CDR2 is FQNEAQ in the germline V gene. The V end lost 3 bases, the J end lost 1 base, and 6 bases lay between the germline ends. This CDR3 is 13 amino acids long. CDR3 sequence: CASSFRQNTEAFF. CDR3 coding DNA: TGTGCCAGCAGCTTTCGACAGAACACTGAAGCTTTCTTT.

The rearrangement links TRBV6-5 to TRBJ2-7, with TRBD1 matching over 7 bases. CDR3 length: 14 residues. Germline V CDR1 and CDR2: MNHEY, SVGAGI. V trimming: 6 bases; J trimming: 3 bases; junction bases outside the gene matches: 8. In DNA form, the CDR3 reads TGTGCCAGCAGGCCCACAGGGGCCCGCTACGAGCAGTACTTC. As protein: CASRPTGARYEQYF.

The chain carries TRBV4-2 and TRBJ1-1; a weak D match, TRBD1 (5 bases). The CDR3 runs to 13 residues. The ends were cut back, 2 bases at V and 8 bases at J, with 12 bases in the middle. Looked up from germline, CDR1 is LGHNA and CDR2 is YNFKEQ. In DNA form, the CDR3 reads TGTGCCAGCAGCCAAACAGGATTTGGAGAAGCTTTCTTT. Amino acids: CASSQTGFGEAFF.

The chain uses TRBV7-2 and TRBJ2-1; TRBD2 matches 9 bases. Looked up from germline, CDR1 is SGHTA and CDR2 is FQGNSA. With 2 bases clipped from V and 4 bases from J, the junction kept 3 bases outside the gene matches. The CDR3 has 15 residues. The CDR3 here is CASSLTRGGYNEQFF. The CDR3 DNA is TGTGCCAGCAGCTTAACGCGGGGGGGATACAATGAGCAGTTCTTC.

The chain joins TRBV10-1 to TRBJ1-2; D uncertain. The CDR3 runs 14 residues. The germline gives CDR1 WNHNN, CDR2 SYGVQD (reference sequence). V lost 0 bases and J lost 3, with 8 bases in between. In nucleotides, the CDR3 is TGCGCCAGCAGTGAGTCCGGGGTGGACTATGGCTACACCTTC. It yields the protein CASSESGVDYGYTF.

This chain joins TRBV28 and TRBJ2-7, with 7 bases aligning to TRBD1. Germline V gene sequence: CDR1 MDHEN, CDR2 SYDVKM. The J segment lost 3 bases and the V segment lost 5 bases, leaving 7 bases of the junction unmatched. This CDR3 is 14 amino acids long. Written as DNA, the CDR3 is TGTGCCAGCAGTCTCCGGGACAGTCACTACGAGCAGTACTTC. Translated, it gives CASSLRDSHYEQYF.

The rearrangement uses TRBV5-4 and TRBJ2-1; 8 bases are shared with TRBD1. V was clipped by 4 bases and J by 7 bases; unmatched bases: 4. Germline CDR1 is SGHNT and CDR2 is YYREEE (reference sequence). The CDR3 is 13 amino acids. CDR3 region: CASSADRANEQFF. CDR3 DNA: TGTGCCAGCAGCGCGGACAGGGCTAATGAGCAGTTCTTC. The full variable domain, in which reference TRBV5-4 and TRBJ2-1 provide the parts outside the CDR3, is ETGVTQSPTHLIKTRGQQVTLRCSSQSGHNTVSWYQQALGQGPQFIFQYYREEENGRGNFPPRFSGLQFPNYSSELNVNALELDDSALYLCASSADRANEQFFGPGTRLTVL.

The chain uses TRBV9 and TRBJ1-1; TRBD1 aligns across 8 bases. This CDR3 region has 16 residues. V shed 3 bases and J 5 bases; nucleotides not matched to a gene: 12. In germline, CDR1 is SGDLS, CDR2 YYNGEE. CDR3 coding DNA: TGTGCCAGCAGCGACGACAGGGGCCCCAGTGGGACTGAAGCTTTCTTT. Translating gives CASSDDRGPSGTEAFF. The full variable domain, completed using reference TRBV9 and TRBJ1-1, is DSGVTQTPKHLITATGQRVTLRCSPRSGDLSVYWYQQSLDQGLQFLIQYYNGEERAKGNILERFSAQQFPDLHSELNLSSLELGDSALYFCASSDDRGPSGTEAFFGQGTRLTVV.

The rearrangement uses TRBV5-1 and TRBJ2-1, with TRBD2 matching over 9 bases. CDR3 size: 13 residues. The junction had 4 bases not matched to a gene; V was cut back by 0 bases and J by 12 bases. Germline V gene data show CDR1 as SGHRS and CDR2 as YFSETQ. As DNA, the CDR3 is TGCGCCAGCAGCTTGGCCGGGACTAGCAGGCAGTTCTTC. Its translation: CASSLAGTSRQFF.

The rearrangement links TRBV5-1 to TRBJ2-5, with D perhaps TRBD2 (6 bases). Per the germline V gene, CDR1 is SGHRS and CDR2 is YFSETQ. The CDR3 runs to 14 residues. V was trimmed by 0 bases and J by 5 bases, leaving 11 bases between them. The DNA for the CDR3 is TGCGCCAGCAGCTTGGCCACTAGCTGGGAGACCCAGTACTTC. Translation: CASSLATSWETQYF.

The rearrangement links TRBV10-3 to TRBJ1-1; weak D call: TRBD1 (6 bases). Trimming cost V 3 bases and J 0 bases, with 14 bases left between them. CDR3 length: 16 amino acids. Looked up from germline, CDR1 is ENHRY and CDR2 is SYGVKD. For the CDR3, the DNA is TGTGCCATCAGTGAAAGGGCAGGGGCTCTGAACACTGAAGCTTTCTTT. Residues: CAISERAGALNTEAFF.

This clone was seen once. The chain couples TRBV19 to TRBJ1-2, with D maybe TRBD1 (5 bases). V was clipped by 7 bases and J by 3 bases, with 15 bases between them. The germline gives CDR1 LNHDA, CDR2 SQIVND (reference sequence). This CDR3 has 14 amino acids. The CDR3: CASKMAGRHYGYTF. The DNA for the CDR3 is TGTGCCAGTAAGATGGCAGGGAGGCACTATGGCTACACCTTC.

V is TRBV10-3 and J is TRBJ2-3, with 10 bases fitting TRBD2. Germline V gene data show CDR1 as ENHRY and CDR2 as SYGVKD. The CDR3 runs 15 residues. Trimming at V came to 4 bases and at J to 4 bases, leaving 5 bases not matched to a gene. The DNA of the CDR3 is TGTGCCATCAGTGGTGTAGCGGGAGGTGCAGATACGCAGTATTTT. Its protein is CAISGVAGGADTQYF.

V gene TRBV14 combines with J gene TRBJ2-2, with a weak D call TRBD2 (5 bases). Germline V gives CDR1 SGHDN, CDR2 FVKESK. The CDR3 totals 15 residues. V lost 1 base and J 7 bases, leaving 13 bases between the germline ends. Written as DNA, the CDR3 is TGTGCCAGCAGCCAAGTTATGACTACCGGCGGGGAGCTGTTTTTT. Translated, it gives CASSQVMTTGGELFF.

The CDR3 sequence is CASSLAHRGLPQETQYF. In nucleotides, the CDR3 is TGTGCCAGCAGCTTAGCACACCGGGGGTTACCCCAAGAGACCCAGTACTTC. This chain joins TRBV7-8 and TRBJ2-5, with a possible D match to TRBD2 (6 bases). The CDR3 sequence is 17 residues long. CDR1 and CDR2 from the germline V gene are SGHVS and FQNEAQ. V was clipped by 0 bases and J by 1 base, with 15 bases between them.

The rearrangement links TRBV27 to TRBJ2-7; 7 nucleotides agree with TRBD1. The CDR3 has 13 residues. Per germline, CDR1 MNHEY and CDR2 SMNVEV (reference sequence). The junction had 4 bases not matched to a gene; V was cut back by 6 bases and J by 2 bases. The CDR3 loop reads CASRPTGTYEQYF. For the CDR3, the DNA is TGTGCCAGCAGACCGACAGGGACCTACGAGCAGTACTTC.

The chain has TRBV19 and TRBJ2-7; tentatively, D is TRBD1 (5 bases). V was clipped by 2 bases and J by 7 bases, with 12 bases between them. In germline, CDR1 is LNHDA, CDR2 SQIVND (reference sequence). This CDR3 is built from 13 residues. CDR3 region: CASSINRLEEQYF. The CDR3 coding sequence is TGTGCCAGTAGTATAAACAGGTTGGAGGAGCAGTACTTC.

The sample holds a few counts of this clone. V and J are TRBV10-3 and TRBJ1-2; 7 nucleotides line up with TRBD1. CDR3 length: 16 amino acids. Germline CDR1 and CDR2: ENHRY and SYGVKD. The V segment lost 0 bases and the J segment 8 bases; nucleotides outside the gene matches: 12. The CDR3 DNA reads TGTGCCATCAGTGAGTCAGGGACAGCCACCCTCTGGGGCTACACCTTC. Translating it yields CAISESGTATLWGYTF.

The chain joins TRBV28 to TRBJ1-1; D remains unclear. This CDR3 region has 15 residues. Trimming removed 3 bases from V and 2 bases from J, with 13 bases in between. Germline V gene data show CDR1 as MDHEN and CDR2 as SYDVKM. As DNA, the CDR3 is TGTGCCAGCAGTTTGAGGCGGGGAACTAACACTGAAGCTTTCTTT. Encoded protein: CASSLRRGTNTEAFF.

The chain employs TRBV7-2 and TRBJ2-7, with D possibly matching TRBD2 (5 bases). This CDR3 is built from 11 residues. Germline lookup yields CDR1 SGHTA and CDR2 FQGNSA. Trimming removed 9 bases from V and 3 bases from J, with 9 bases in between. The CDR3 region is CASRLHYEQYF. The DNA of the CDR3 is TGTGCCAGTCGACTACACTACGAGCAGTACTTC.